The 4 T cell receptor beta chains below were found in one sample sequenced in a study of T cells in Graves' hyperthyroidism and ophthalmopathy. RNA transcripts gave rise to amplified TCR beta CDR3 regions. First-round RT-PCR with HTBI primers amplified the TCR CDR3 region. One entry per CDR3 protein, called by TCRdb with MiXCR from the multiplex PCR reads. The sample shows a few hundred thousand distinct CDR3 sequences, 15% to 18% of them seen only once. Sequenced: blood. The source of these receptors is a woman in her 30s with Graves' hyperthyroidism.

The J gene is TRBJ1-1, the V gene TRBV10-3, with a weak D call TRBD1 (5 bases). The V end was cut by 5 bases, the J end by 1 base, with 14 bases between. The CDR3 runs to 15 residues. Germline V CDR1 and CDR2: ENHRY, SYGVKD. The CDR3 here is CAISKQDGENTEAFF. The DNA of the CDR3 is TGTGCCATCAGTAAACAGGACGGTGAGAACACTGAAGCTTTCTTT.

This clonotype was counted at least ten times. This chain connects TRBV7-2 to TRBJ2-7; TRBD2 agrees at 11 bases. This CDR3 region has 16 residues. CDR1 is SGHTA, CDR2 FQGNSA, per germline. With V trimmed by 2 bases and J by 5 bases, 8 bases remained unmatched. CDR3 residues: CASSLTSGSVINEQYF. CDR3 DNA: TGTGCCAGCAGCTTAACTAGCGGGAGCGTTATAAACGAGCAGTACTTC. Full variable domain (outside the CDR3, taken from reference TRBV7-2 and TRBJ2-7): GAGVSQSPSNKVTEKGKDVELRCDPISGHTALYWYRQSLGQGLEFLIYFQGNSAPDKSGLPSDRFSAERTGGSVSTLTIQRTQQEDSAVYLCASSLTSGSVINEQYFGPGTRLTVT.

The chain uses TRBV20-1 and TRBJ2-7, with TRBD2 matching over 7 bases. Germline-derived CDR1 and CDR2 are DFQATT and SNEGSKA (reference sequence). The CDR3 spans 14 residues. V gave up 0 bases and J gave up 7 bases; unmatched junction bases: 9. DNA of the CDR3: TGCAGTGCTAGAGATCTTAGGCTGCGGGAGGAGCAGTACTTC. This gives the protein CSARDLRLREEQYF.

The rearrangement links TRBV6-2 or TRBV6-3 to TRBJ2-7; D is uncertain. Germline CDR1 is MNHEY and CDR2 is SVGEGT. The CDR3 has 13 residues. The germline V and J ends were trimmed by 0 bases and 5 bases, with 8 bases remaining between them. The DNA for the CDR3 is TGTGCCAGCAGTTACTCGAGATCAAACGAGCAGTACTTC. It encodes CASSYSRSNEQYF.